These 29 T cell receptor beta chains originate from one sample sequenced in a study of T cell repertoires in cytomegalovirus infection. TCRdb analysed the reads with MiXCR anew, one entry per CDR3 protein. The top ten clones hold around 15% of a sample with about 890,000 distinct CDR3 sequences, about a third of them seen once. Their cognate antigens are unknown. This sample comprised cultured CD8+ T cells from PBMCs, obtained from culture after CMV antigen stimulation. The receptors were gathered from a human donor in good health (CMV status not recorded). Some clones in this sample may be carry-over from other donors' samples.

The chain couples TRBV12-3 or TRBV12-4 to TRBJ2-2; D assignment may be TRBD1 or TRBD2 (5 bases each). The ends were cut back, 3 bases at V and 0 bases at J, with 14 bases in the middle. The CDR3 consists of 17 residues. CDR3 bases: TGTGCCAGCAGTTTCGAAGGGACCGATGCGAACACCGGGGAGCTGTTTTTT. Its protein product is CASSFEGTDANTGELFF.

This clonotype was counted only a few times. The chain has TRBV7-6 and TRBJ1-2, with D possibly TRBD1 on 6 matching bases. V was cut by 3 bases and J by 7 bases, with 15 bases left in between. CDR1 and CDR2 (germline): SGHVS, FNYEAQ. This CDR3 spans 14 amino acids. The CDR3: CASSFGRGAVGYTF. CDR3 DNA: TGTGCCAGCAGCTTCGGACGGGGGGCGGTTGGCTACACCTTC.

The chain combines TRBV19 with TRBJ2-1; D could derive from TRBD1 or TRBD2 (5 bases each). The CDR3 loop spans 16 amino acids. V was pared by 0 bases and J by 7 bases, with 16 bases between. Per the germline V gene, CDR1 is LNHDA and CDR2 is SQIVND (reference sequence). The CDR3 DNA reads as TGTGCCAGTAGTATAGAGGGACCCATACTCTGGAATGAGCAGTTCTTC. It encodes CASSIEGPILWNEQFF.

This clonotype was found a few times. This chain connects TRBV7-8 to TRBJ1-4, with D tentatively TRBD1 (5 bases). Germline lookup yields CDR1 SGHVS and CDR2 FQNEAQ. There are 14 residues in the CDR3. Deletions cut 4 bases from V and 8 bases from J, with 14 bases between. The CDR3 region has the DNA TGTGCCAGCAGCTCGGGGACGGAGGGGGAAAAACTGTTTTTT. Translation: CASSSGTEGEKLFF.

The chain employs TRBV28 and TRBJ1-5; D perhaps matches TRBD1 (5 bases). This CDR3 spans 14 amino acids. Per germline, CDR1 MDHEN and CDR2 SYDVKM. Between the trimmed V and J ends, which lost 4 bases and 3 bases, there was a span of 10 bases. The CDR3 protein is CASSSRAINQPQHF. The CDR3 DNA reads as TGTGCCAGCAGTTCCAGGGCTATCAATCAGCCCCAGCATTTT.

The chain links TRBV7-6 to TRBJ2-7; 9 bases fit TRBD1. The CDR3 loop spans 15 amino acids. V lost 5 bases to trimming and J lost 2 bases; unmatched junction nucleotides: 7. The V gene's germline CDR1 is SGHVS and CDR2 FNYEAQ. The CDR3 region is CASSHGTGLAYEQYF. In nucleotides, the CDR3 is TGTGCCAGCAGCCACGGGACAGGGCTGGCCTACGAGCAGTACTTC. Complete variable domain (other parts from reference TRBV7-6 and TRBJ2-7): GAGVSQSPRYKVTKRGQDVALRCDPISGHVSLYWYRQALGQGPEFLTYFNYEAQQDKSGLPNDRFSAERPEGSISTLTIQRTEQRDSAMYRCASSHGTGLAYEQYFGPGTRLTVT.

This rearrangement joins TRBV11-1 to TRBJ2-7, with 7 bases identical to TRBD1. The CDR3 has 15 residues. The V and J ends lost 4 bases and 0 bases, in that order; junction bases with no gene match: 6. Germline V gene data show CDR1 as SGHAT and CDR2 as FQDESV (reference sequence). CDR3 in DNA: TGTGCCAGCAGCTCGTACAGGGGCAGCTCCTACGAGCAGTACTTC. It is translated as CASSSYRGSSYEQYF.

CDR3 sequence: CASSLAGGVYGYTF. The DNA for the CDR3 is TGCGCCAGCAGCTTGGCAGGGGGCGTCTATGGCTACACCTTC. The genes are TRBV5-1 and TRBJ1-2; 8 nucleotides line up with TRBD1. V was pared by 0 bases and J by 4 bases, with 2 bases of the junction left unmatched. The CDR3 runs 14 residues. Germline-derived CDR1 and CDR2 are SGHRS and YFSETQ. Full variable domain (outside the CDR3, taken from reference TRBV5-1 and TRBJ1-2): KAGVTQTPRYLIKTRGQQVTLSCSPISGHRSVSWYQQTPGQGLQFLFEYFSETQRNKGNFPGRFSGRQFSNSRSEMNVSTLELGDSALYLCASSLAGGVYGYTFGSGTRLTVV.

This chain connects TRBV20-1 to TRBJ1-1; 9 nucleotides match TRBD1. Germline lookup yields CDR1 DFQATT and CDR2 SNEGSKA (reference sequence). V lost 4 bases, J lost 4 bases, and 7 bases stayed unmatched. CDR3 size: 14 residues. The CDR3 DNA is TGCAGTGCTACCACAGGGGGCCCCGGCACTGAAGCTTTCTTT. Translated, it gives CSATTGGPGTEAFF.

This chain connects TRBV27 to TRBJ1-1; weak D call: TRBD1 (5 bases). This CDR3 has 14 residues. Germline V gene lookup returns CDR1 MNHEY and CDR2 SMNVEV (reference sequence). V lost 5 bases and J 2 bases, leaving 12 bases between the germline ends. CDR3 coding DNA: TGTGCCAGCAGTCCGGGACGGCCCAACACTGAAGCTTTCTTT. Residues: CASSPGRPNTEAFF.

This chain joins TRBV6-2 or TRBV6-3 and TRBJ2-6, with D perhaps matching TRBD2 (6 bases). The V and J ends lost 0 bases and 0 bases respectively, with 15 bases between them. The CDR3 runs 19 residues. In germline, CDR1 is MNHEY, CDR2 SVGEGT. The CDR3 DNA reads TGTGCCAGCAGTTACTCGAGGAGGGTCGACCCCTCTGGGGCCAACGTCCTGACTTTC. It is translated as CASSYSRRVDPSGANVLTF.

On this clonotype: It may be a read error: a sequence one base away is much more abundant. The rearrangement joins TRBV6-6 to TRBJ2-6; TRBD1 might be the D (6 bases). V lost 7 bases to trimming and J lost 8 bases, with 21 bases between them. The CDR3 loop spans 16 amino acids. Per germline, CDR1 MNHNY and CDR2 SVGAGI (reference sequence). The CDR3 is CASTTRDTYRTNVLTF. CDR3 nucleotide sequence: TGTGCCAGCACCACCCGGGACACTTACCGGACCAACGTCCTGACTTTC.

This clonotype has more than one count but fewer than ten. This sequence joins TRBV7-9 and TRBJ1-1, with D perhaps TRBD1 (5 bases). The CDR3 loop spans 16 amino acids. The V gene's germline CDR1 is SEHNR and CDR2 FQNEAQ (reference sequence). V lost 3 bases to trimming and J lost 2 bases, with 16 bases between them. The CDR3, as DNA: TGTGCCAGCAGCTTGCCGGGTGGGGGGTATAACACTGAAGCTTTCTTT. Translating it yields CASSLPGGGYNTEAFF.

Of note for this clonotype: The conserved phenylalanine or tryptophan normally closing the CDR3 is absent here, so this likely arose from a read error. The rearrangement joins TRBV27 to TRBJ2-3, with TRBD1 matching over 11 bases. The CDR3 spans 15 residues. Germline assignment: CDR1 MNHEY and CDR2 SMNVEV (reference sequence). J lost 5 bases, V lost 2 bases, and 3 bases had no gene match. CDR3 DNA: TGTGCCAGCAGTTTACCGGGACAGGGGGTAGATACGCAGTATTCT. This encodes CASSLPGQGVDTQYS.

This sequence joins TRBV28 and TRBJ1-5; no clear D. The CDR3 is 15 residues long. CDR1 MDHEN and CDR2 SYDVKM come from the germline V gene. V was clipped by 3 bases and J by 7 bases, with 16 bases between them. DNA for the CDR3: TGTGCCAGCAGTTTTCACCCGTGGCCTGGGCAGCCCCAGCATTTT. Its translation is CASSFHPWPGQPQHF.

This clonotype was observed a few times. This chain joins TRBV7-9 and TRBJ2-4; 7 bases are shared with TRBD1. This CDR3 region has 11 residues. The V and J ends lost 3 bases and 13 bases, in that order; junction bases with no gene match: 3. Germline lookup yields CDR1 SEHNR and CDR2 FQNEAQ (reference sequence). CDR3 amino acids: CASSLEGGQYF. CDR3 nucleotides: TGTGCCAGCAGCTTGGAAGGGGGCCAGTACTTC.

Concerning this clonotype: At one of its ends the junction is not consistent with the germline gene, which may arise from a read error. The chain uses TRBV15 and TRBJ1-2; 9 bases are shared with TRBD1. The germline gives CDR1 LNHNV, CDR2 YYDKDF (reference sequence). CDR3 length: 17 amino acids. CDR3: CATSRDHGTGFNYSYTF. CDR3 bases: TGTGCCACCAGCAGAGATCACGGGACAGGGTTTAACTATAGCTACACCTTC.

The chain carries TRBV9 and TRBJ2-3; 9 nucleotides agree with TRBD2. CDR1 is SGDLS and CDR2 is YYNGEE in the germline V gene. This CDR3 has 16 residues. Trimming took 2 bases from V and 3 from J; bases not matched to a gene: 7. CDR3 in amino acids: CASSVLSGGLTDTQYF. The CDR3, as DNA: TGTGCCAGCAGCGTCCTCAGCGGGGGGTTAACAGATACGCAGTATTTT.

The genes are TRBV23-1 and TRBJ2-7; no reliable D call. TRBV23-1 is noted as an ORF with a role that remains uncertain. V gave up 9 bases and J gave up 6 bases, with 12 bases separating them. The CDR3 is made up of 11 amino acids. The CDR3 region is CASSHCVEQYV. CDR3 DNA: TGCGCCAGTTCCCATTGCGTCGAGCAGTACGTC.

The chain is built from TRBV4-1 and TRBJ1-1; possibly TRBD1 for D (5 bases). Germline V gene data show CDR1 as MGHRA and CDR2 as YSYEKL. The V end lost 1 base, the J end lost 1 base, and 16 bases lay between the germline ends. The CDR3 consists of 17 residues. This CDR3 reads CASSQVQARTSNTEAFF. The CDR3 DNA is TGCGCCAGCAGCCAAGTTCAGGCTCGGACATCGAACACTGAAGCTTTCTTT.

Comments on this clonotype: At one boundary the junction diverges from the germline segment, which might be a read error. V and J are TRBV11-2 and TRBJ2-3; D may be TRBD2 (6 bases). Germline V gives CDR1 SGHAT, CDR2 FQNNGV. This CDR3 spans 12 amino acids. CDR3 region: CANSSRGNTQYF. The CDR3 coding sequence is TGTGCCAACAGCTCCCGGGGGAATACGCAGTATTTT.

The J gene is TRBJ2-1, the V gene TRBV5-1; perhaps TRBD2 as D (6 bases). The length of the CDR3 is 13 residues. The germline CDR1 and CDR2 sequences are SGHRS and YFSETQ. Trimming removed 1 base from V and 8 bases from J, with 10 bases in between. CDR3 sequence (DNA): TGCGCCAGCAGCTTGAGCCTAGCGTATGAGCAGTTCTTC. Its translation is CASSLSLAYEQFF.

This clonotype appeared a few times. The J gene is TRBJ1-2, the V gene TRBV19; D gene ambiguous. V was cut by 8 bases and J by 6 bases, with 10 bases left in between. From germline, CDR1 is LNHDA and CDR2 SQIVND (reference sequence). The CDR3 consists of 11 residues. The CDR3 nucleotides are TGTGCCAGTGCTCGGGCGAATGGCTACACCTTC. The encoded protein is CASARANGYTF.

This clonotype was seen ten or more times. The chain carries TRBV7-8 and TRBJ2-5; D perhaps matches TRBD2 (7 bases). V was shortened by 2 bases and J by 0 bases, with 25 bases between the two germline ends. Germline V lookup: CDR1 SGHVS, CDR2 FQNEAQ. The CDR3 covers 20 residues. The CDR3 nucleotides read TGTGCCAGCAGCTTAAGGAAGAGGGTCTTAACGGGGGGCCACCAAGAGACCCAGTACTTC. It specifies CASSLRKRVLTGGHQETQYF.

J is TRBJ2-1 and V is TRBV5-1; D remains ambiguous. Between the trimmed V and J ends, which lost 0 bases and 6 bases, there was a span of 13 bases. This CDR3 has 15 amino acids. Germline assignment: CDR1 SGHRS and CDR2 YFSETQ. CDR3 DNA sequence: TGCGCCAGCAGCTTGGGAGATGGTACGGTCAATGAGCAGTTCTTC. Its translation is CASSLGDGTVNEQFF.

CDR3 coding DNA: TGTGCCAGCAGCTCCGGGACTAGCGGCACCTACGAGCAGTACTTC. This encodes CASSSGTSGTYEQYF. The V call is TRBV5-4, the J call TRBJ2-7; 11 bases fit TRBD2. CDR3 length: 15 residues. Germline V gene data show CDR1 as SGHNT and CDR2 as YYREEE (reference sequence). Losses at the gene ends were 3 bases for V and 2 bases for J; bases not matched to a gene: 4.

The sample holds a few counts of this clonotype. The gene calls are TRBV6-2 or TRBV6-3 and TRBJ1-2; D is possibly TRBD1 (6 bases). Deletions cut 8 bases from V and 1 base from J, with 14 bases between. The CDR3 runs to 14 residues. CDR1 and CDR2 (germline): MNHEY, SVGEGT. The CDR3 bases are TGTGCCAGCTCGAGGACAGACCTTAACTATGGCTACACCTTC. Amino acid sequence: CASSRTDLNYGYTF.

Of note for this clonotype: This clone may be a read error of a much larger clone one base away. J is TRBJ2-5 and V is TRBV7-8, with a possible D match to TRBD2 (6 bases). The CDR3 is 16 residues long. Trimming pared 0 bases from V and 3 bases from J, leaving 14 bases between. The germline V gene has CDR1 SGHVS and CDR2 FQNEAQ. CDR3 sequence reads: CASSLAGPSAKETQYF. CDR3 sequence (DNA): TGTGCCAGCAGCTTAGCGGGGCCTAGCGCGAAAGAGACCCAGTACTTC.

The chain is built from TRBV5-6 and TRBJ2-7; D remains ambiguous. CDR3 length equals 14 residues. With 0 bases removed from V and 0 bases from J, the gap between germline ends came to 7 bases. Looked up from germline, CDR1 is SGHDT and CDR2 is YYEEEE. CDR3 nucleotide sequence: TGTGCCAGCAGCTTGGGGCCAATCTCCTACGAGCAGTACTTC. Its translation is CASSLGPISYEQYF.